This record covers a single T cell receptor beta chain. Antigen unknown. V lost 5 bases and J lost 4; bases outside the gene matches: 10. The CDR3 has 16 residues. Looked up from germline, CDR1 is SGHTA and CDR2 is FQGNSA. The protocol was immunoSEQ multiplex PCR, while the TCRdb copy is restricted to in-frame clones and leaves out a portion. The sample carries 9,200 or so clones, around 74% recorded once. These data come from a study of chemoradiotherapy in HPV16-positive cancers. Study in general: Functional T-cell assays on two HPV16-positive patients' cells defined candidate HPV-specific clones and common TCR motifs.

General study points: Functional assays defining HPV-specific T cells used only a couple of HPV16-positive patients. During treatment, candidate HPV-specific clones and E7-related motifs expanded in tumor.

The chain recombines TRBV7-2 with TRBJ1-3; 8 bases map to TRBD1. The input for sequencing was tumor tissue, taken from a patient who underwent chemoradiotherapy. This TCR derives from a human donor with HPV-associated anogenital cancer. The CDR3: CASSQDQGASGNTIYF. DNA for the CDR3: TGTGCCAGCAGCCAGGATCAGGGGGCTTCAGGAAACACCATATATTTT.